The 25 T cell receptor beta chains below all came from one sample that was sequenced in a study of cytomegalovirus exposure and HLA in healthy donors. The PCR was carried out with 60 Vbeta primers and 13 Jbeta primers. Here immunoSEQ multiplex PCR was the method, and the copy in TCRdb shows in-frame clones only, minus some. The sample contains some 170,000 clones, roughly 72% of which appear only once. Specimen: PBMCs. The receptor source for this set is a woman aged 40 to 50 in good health and CMV-seronegative.

In this sample, this clone turned up once. This sequence joins TRBV5-4 and TRBJ2-5; weak D call: TRBD1 (6 bases). Germline V lookup: CDR1 SGHNT, CDR2 YYREEE (reference sequence). The CDR3 sequence is 15 residues long. V was shortened by 3 bases and J by 2 bases, with 14 bases between the two germline ends. The CDR3, as DNA: TGTGCCAGCAGCTCTCCTAACAGGGATCAAGAGACCCAGTACTTC. Amino acids: CASSSPNRDQETQYF.

As concerns this clone: No conserved phenylalanine or tryptophan ends this CDR3, so it is likely a read error. The V gene is TRBV5-1, the J gene TRBJ1-1; 8 nucleotides match TRBD1. Germline V gene data show CDR1 as SGHRS and CDR2 as YFSETQ. The CDR3 is made up of 16 amino acids. J gave up 2 bases and V 6 bases, and 12 bases lay outside the gene matches. The CDR3 DNA reads TGCGCCAGCACCCTAGGGCAGGGGGCAGTAAACACTGAAGCTTTCTCT. Translating gives CASTLGQGAVNTEAFS.

V usage is TRBV7-9 and J usage is TRBJ1-1; no clear D. Germline values: CDR1 SEHNR, CDR2 FQNEAQ (reference sequence). Trimming shortened V by 3 bases and J by 1 base, and 6 bases separated the two germline ends. The CDR3 has 13 amino acids. In DNA form, the CDR3 reads TGTGCCAGCAGCTTTACACCGAACACTGAAGCTTTCTTT. This encodes CASSFTPNTEAFF.

This sequence joins TRBV5-1 and TRBJ2-7, with D perhaps matching TRBD2 (6 bases). This CDR3 comprises 15 residues. V lost 4 bases, J lost 1 base, and 15 bases lay in between. The germline gives CDR1 SGHRS, CDR2 YFSETQ. CDR3 in amino acids: CASSPGDSRSYEQYF. CDR3 DNA: TGCGCCAGCAGCCCTGGGGACTCTCGATCCTACGAGCAGTACTTC.

The chain couples TRBV28 to TRBJ1-1; D is uncertain. Trimming took off 7 bases at V and 11 bases at J, with 14 bases between the two ends. This CDR3 region has 11 residues. Per germline, CDR1 MDHEN and CDR2 SYDVKM. CDR3 nucleotide sequence: TGTGCCAGCACCCGAGGCAGTCTGGCTTTCTTT. Amino acids: CASTRGSLAFF.

This clone was counted once. This chain connects TRBV15 to TRBJ1-4, with D perhaps matching TRBD1 (5 bases). The germline gives CDR1 LNHNV, CDR2 YYDKDF (reference sequence). The V and J ends lost 0 bases and 11 bases respectively, with 10 bases between them. This CDR3 region has 13 residues. CDR3 DNA sequence: TGTGCCACCAGCAGAGACAGGGCGAGGAAACTGTTTTTT. Encoded protein: CATSRDRARKLFF.

The V gene is TRBV4-2, the J gene TRBJ1-4; a weak D match, TRBD1 (5 bases). V shed 0 bases and J shed 9 bases, with 26 bases lying between them. The germline V gene encodes CDR1 LGHNA and CDR2 YNFKEQ. This CDR3 is built from 19 residues. Here the CDR3 DNA reads TGTGCCAGCAGCCAAGAGGGGGGACGCCTCCTTTCGCTTGAGAAAAAACTGTTTTTT. Translation: CASSQEGGRLLSLEKKLFF.

The chain recombines TRBV18 with TRBJ1-1; the D is unclear. Trimming pared 3 bases from V and 0 bases from J, leaving 14 bases between. From germline, CDR1 is KGHSH and CDR2 LQKENI. This CDR3 contains 16 residues. The CDR3 sequence is CASSPQNAGVNTEAFF. The CDR3 DNA is TGTGCCAGCTCACCCCAAAATGCGGGTGTGAACACTGAAGCTTTCTTT.

This clone was counted only a few times. V is TRBV27 and J is TRBJ1-5, with D hard to call. The CDR3 runs 15 residues. V lost 0 bases and J 0 bases, leaving 6 bases between the germline ends. Germline loops: CDR1 MNHEY, CDR2 SMNVEV (reference sequence). The CDR3 loop reads CASSLSSYSNQPQHF. Written as DNA, the CDR3 is TGTGCCAGCAGTTTATCCAGTTATAGCAATCAGCCCCAGCATTTT.

The chain uses TRBV30 and TRBJ2-5, with a possible D match to TRBD2 (6 bases). Germline CDR1 GTSNPN, CDR2 SVGIG (reference sequence). V was shortened by 7 bases and J by 4 bases, with 16 bases between the two germline ends. The CDR3 runs to 13 residues. CDR3 in DNA: TGTGCCTTGGGGACTGATAGCGTAGAGACCCAGTACTTC. Its protein product is CALGTDSVETQYF. The whole variable domain, remainder taken from reference TRBV30 and TRBJ2-5, is SQTIHQWPATLVQPVGSPLSLECTVEGTSNPNLYWYRQAAGRGLQLLFYSVGIGQISSEVPQNLSASRPQDRQFILSSKKLLLSDSGFYLCALGTDSVETQYFGPGTRLLVL.

The V call is TRBV7-2, the J call TRBJ2-7; D unresolved. In germline, CDR1 is SGHTA, CDR2 FQGNSA. V lost 2 bases and J lost 5, with 7 bases in between. The CDR3 has 12 amino acids. The CDR3 bases are TGTGCCAGCAGCTTATTGGCACACGAGCAGTACTTC. Translating gives CASSLLAHEQYF.

This rearrangement joins TRBV7-9 to TRBJ1-2, with D maybe TRBD1 (6 bases). Germline-derived CDR1 and CDR2 are SEHNR and FQNEAQ (reference sequence). CDR3 length equals 14 residues. V was cut by 2 bases and J by 4 bases, with 11 bases left in between. As DNA, the CDR3 is TGTGCCAGCAGCTTAAGTGGACAGTCCTATGGCTACACCTTC. Amino acids: CASSLSGQSYGYTF.

This clone is a singleton in its sample. The rearrangement uses TRBV6-1 and TRBJ1-2, with 8 bases lining up with TRBD1. V lost 2 bases, J lost 3 bases, and 5 bases stayed unmatched. Germline lookup yields CDR1 MNHNS and CDR2 SASEGT. The CDR3 loop spans 15 amino acids. This CDR3 is CASSEQGAPDYGYTF. In DNA form, the CDR3 reads TGTGCCAGCAGTGAACAGGGGGCTCCGGACTATGGCTACACCTTC.

V and J are TRBV11-1 and TRBJ2-1; no clear D. The V end was cut by 5 bases, the J end by 3 bases, with 8 bases between. CDR1 SGHAT and CDR2 FQDESV come from the germline V gene (reference sequence). CDR3 length: 13 amino acids. Here the CDR3 reads CASSNRVYNEQFF. The CDR3 DNA follows: TGTGCCAGCAGCAACCGGGTCTACAATGAGCAGTTCTTC.

CDR3 coding DNA: TGTGCCAGCAGCTCCGGACAGGGACACACAGATACGCAGTATTTT. Protein product: CASSSGQGHTDTQYF. V and J are TRBV7-8 and TRBJ2-3; 8 positions match TRBD1. The CDR3 spans 15 residues. The junction had 5 bases not matched to a gene; V was cut back by 4 bases and J by 2 bases. Germline CDR1 is SGHVS and CDR2 is FQNEAQ. Based on the CDR3 plus reference TRBV7-8 and TRBJ2-3, the full variable domain is GAGVSQSPRYKVAKRGQDVALRCDPISGHVSLFWYQQALGQGPEFLTYFQNEAQLDKSGLPSDRFFAERPEGSVSTLKIQRTQQEDSAVYLCASSSGQGHTDTQYFGPGTRLTVL.

V gene TRBV5-6 combines with J gene TRBJ2-7; the match to TRBD1 covers 8 bases. V lost 4 bases to trimming and J lost 6 bases; unmatched junction nucleotides: 6. The CDR3 length is 13 residues. Germline CDR1 reads SGHDT; CDR2 reads YYEEEE. The CDR3, as DNA: TGTGCCAGCAGCAAGGCCAGGGGGCGCGAGCAGTACTTC. It yields the protein CASSKARGREQYF. The whole variable domain, remainder taken from reference TRBV5-6 and TRBJ2-7, is DAGVTQSPTHLIKTRGQQVTLRCSPKSGHDTVSWYQQALGQGPQFIFQYYEEEERQRGNFPDRFSGHQFPNYSSELNVNALLLGDSALYLCASSKARGREQYFGPGTRLTVT.

The rearrangement uses TRBV9 and TRBJ1-1; a possible D gene is TRBD1 (6 bases). The CDR3 totals 13 residues. Germline V gives CDR1 SGDLS, CDR2 YYNGEE. V was shortened by 4 bases and J by 3 bases, with 10 bases between the two germline ends. The CDR3 region is CASSLEGDTEAFF. CDR3 sequence (DNA): TGTGCCAGCAGCTTAGAGGGGGACACTGAAGCTTTCTTT.

The chain links TRBV5-5 to TRBJ2-7; TRBD2 might be the D (6 bases). Germline V gene sequence: CDR1 SGHKS, CDR2 YYEKEE (reference sequence). V was pared by 3 bases and J by 4 bases, with 14 bases between. The CDR3 has 14 residues. CDR3: CASSWGELLYEQYF. In DNA form, the CDR3 reads TGTGCCAGCAGCTGGGGGGAACTGCTATACGAGCAGTACTTC.

This chain's CDR3 is CASSDIRAGGELFF. The CDR3 DNA follows: TGTGCCAGCAGTGATATCAGGGCTGGCGGGGAGCTGTTTTTT. The chain carries TRBV2 and TRBJ2-2; tentatively, D is TRBD1 (5 bases). V lost 3 bases and J 7 bases, leaving 12 bases between the germline ends. In germline, CDR1 is SNHLY, CDR2 FYNNEI. This CDR3 is built from 14 residues.

The chain employs TRBV28 and TRBJ1-5; D remains ambiguous. V lost 6 bases and J 0 bases, leaving 12 bases between the germline ends. Germline loops: CDR1 MDHEN, CDR2 SYDVKM. The CDR3 extends over 15 amino acids. CDR3 bases: TGTGCCAGCAGCCTGGAGGGCTATAGCAATCAGCCCCAGCATTTT. Protein product: CASSLEGYSNQPQHF.

J is TRBJ1-2 and V is TRBV6-1; tentatively, D is TRBD1 (5 bases). V was shortened by 3 bases and J by 3 bases, with 8 bases between the two germline ends. The CDR3 is 13 amino acids. Germline V CDR1 and CDR2: MNHNS, SASEGT. Here the CDR3 DNA reads TGTGCCAGCAGTGAGGCAGGGTACTATGGCTACACCTTC. Its protein product is CASSEAGYYGYTF.

The V and J genes are TRBV13 and TRBJ1-2, with TRBD1 as a possible D gene (6 bases). CDR1 is PRHDT and CDR2 is FYEKMQ in the germline V gene (reference sequence). This CDR3 region has 16 residues. The V end was cut by 5 bases, the J end by 2 bases, with 18 bases between. As DNA, the CDR3 is TGTGCCAGCAGCCGGGGGGCACAGCCAGTCAACTATGGCTACACCTTC. Amino acid sequence: CASSRGAQPVNYGYTF.

Only a few counts were recorded for this clone. CDR3 sequence reads: CASSPRTGGMAFF. DNA of the CDR3: TGTGCCAGCAGCCCCCGGACAGGGGGGATGGCTTTCTTT. V usage is TRBV7-6 and J usage is TRBJ1-1; 10 bases fit TRBD1. After removal of 5 bases from V and 11 bases from J, the junction contained 8 bases not matched to a gene. CDR3 length: 13 residues. CDR1 and CDR2 from the germline V gene are SGHVS and FNYEAQ.

The chain employs TRBV29-1 and TRBJ2-7, with D possibly being TRBD2 (5 bases). CDR3 length: 14 amino acids. The V and J ends lost 1 base and 7 bases respectively, with 17 bases between them. The V gene's germline CDR1 is SQVTM and CDR2 ANQGSEA. DNA for the CDR3: TGCAGCGTTGAAGGGCTAGTAGAGACGGGGGAGCAGTACTTC. This gives the protein CSVEGLVETGEQYF.

The genes are TRBV5-4 and TRBJ2-7, with 12 bases identical to TRBD2. V lost 0 bases and J lost 5; bases outside the gene matches: 6. Germline lookup yields CDR1 SGHNT and CDR2 YYREEE (reference sequence). CDR3 length: 16 amino acids. The CDR3 coding sequence is TGTGCCAGCAGCTTGGCTCTAGCGGGAGGGCTAGACGAGCAGTACTTC. It codes for CASSLALAGGLDEQYF.